These T cell receptor beta chains were read from a single sample in a study of blood T cell repertoires in COVID-19. The assay was immunoSEQ multiplex PCR, and TCRdb's table has in-frame clones only and misses some. Of approximately 37,000 clones detected, roughly 85% appear once; the ten largest clones hold 40% to 55%. Source material: peripheral blood. These receptors all come from a man aged 60 to 69 with active or convalescent COVID-19. Each CDR3 is given with its conserved first and last residue. The D gene is left open where the match is weak. Rows give clone size only sometimes, using once, few, many, or a class for an expanded clone.

cdr3_aa cdr3_nt j_call clone_size v_call d_call
CASSHAGEQETQYF TGTGCCAGCAGTCACGCCGGGGAACAAGAGACCCAGTACTTC TRBJ2-5 NA TRBV6-5 NA
CASSPLTGVSGANVLTF TGTGCCAGTAGTCCTTTGACAGGGGTCTCTGGGGCCAACGTCCTGACTTTC TRBJ2-6 NA TRBV19 TRBD1
CASTDYRVNREAFF TGTGCCAGTACCGACTACAGGGTAAATAGGGAAGCTTTCTTT TRBJ1-1 NA TRBV6-5 NA
CASSHLLGLAEETQYF TGTGCCAGCAGCCACCTCCTAGGGCTAGCGGAAGAGACCCAGTACTTC TRBJ2-5 few TRBV3-1/TRBV3-2 TRBD2
CASSLYRGQPQHF TGTGCCAGCAGCTTATACCGGGGACAGCCCCAGCATTTT TRBJ1-5 NA TRBV11-2 NA
CASSLEDRAGYTF TGCGCCAGCAGCTTGGAGGACAGGGCTGGCTACACCTTC TRBJ1-2 NA TRBV5-1 TRBD1
CASSPGQDGYTF TGCGCCAGCAGCCCTGGACAGGATGGCTACACCTTC TRBJ1-2 NA TRBV5-1 TRBD1
CASSVDPPGGTNEKLFF TGTGCCAGCAGCGTAGACCCCCCAGGGGGAACTAATGAAAAACTGTTTTTT TRBJ1-4 NA TRBV9 TRBD1
CASSQDPPVVAGNSYNEQFF TGCGCCAGCAGCCAAGACCCTCCCGTGGTAGCGGGTAACTCCTACAATGAGCAGTTCTTC TRBJ2-1 NA TRBV4-3 TRBD2
CASKWTGTSYNEQFF TGTGCCAGCAAATGGACAGGGACGTCCTACAATGAGCAGTTCTTC TRBJ2-1 NA TRBV6-5 TRBD1
CASSHKSSYTQYF TGTGCCAGCAGCCACAAGTCTAGCTATACGCAGTATTTT TRBJ2-3 NA TRBV27 NA
CAGGADSGNTIYF TGTGCCGGGGGGGCTGACTCTGGAAACACCATATATTTT TRBJ1-3 NA TRBV30 NA
CASSSRGGKAFF TGTGCCAGCAGTTCGAGGGGGGGAAAAGCTTTCTTT TRBJ1-1 NA TRBV25-1 NA
CASSPQGRAGTEAFF TGTGCCAGCAGCCCGCAGGGCAGGGCCGGCACTGAAGCTTTCTTT TRBJ1-1 NA TRBV5-4 NA
CASSRDRGVYNEQFF TGTGCCAGCAGCCGGGACAGGGGGGTCTACAATGAGCAGTTCTTC TRBJ2-1 NA TRBV5-6 TRBD1
CASNSGSSGETQYF TGCGCCAGCAATAGCGGGAGCTCGGGAGAGACCCAGTACTTC TRBJ2-5 NA TRBV5-1 TRBD2
CASSPGHGNQPQHF TGTGCCAGCAGCCCGGGACACGGCAATCAGCCCCAGCATTTT TRBJ1-5 NA TRBV13 NA
CASSPRQLSQETQYF TGTGCCAGCTCACCGCGACAGCTCTCACAAGAGACCCAGTACTTC TRBJ2-5 once TRBV18 NA
CASSQGTGGAGNTIYF TGTGCCAGCAGCCAAGGAACAGGGGGCGCTGGAAACACCATATATTTT TRBJ1-3 many TRBV3-1/TRBV3-2 TRBD1
CASSEAQGGELFF TGTGCCAGCAGTGAAGCGCAGGGCGGGGAGCTGTTTTTT TRBJ2-2 NA TRBV2 NA
CASSGGDFEAQYF TGTGCCAGCAGCGGGGGGGACTTTGAGGCCCAGTACTTC TRBJ2-5 NA TRBV9 NA
CASRPDRVGEKLFF TGTGCCAGCAGACCTGACAGGGTTGGGGAAAAACTGTTTTTT TRBJ1-4 few TRBV5-8 TRBD1
CASSRRDRGLGGANVLTF TGTGCCAGCAGCCGCCGGGACAGGGGGCTCGGTGGGGCCAACGTCCTGACTTTC TRBJ2-6 NA TRBV3-1/TRBV3-2 TRBD1
CASSLEGAGQPQHF TGTGCCAGCAGCTTAGAGGGGGCGGGGCAGCCCCAGCATTTT TRBJ1-5 NA TRBV7-9 TRBD1
CASSFPQGEYGYTF TGTGCCAGCAGCTTTCCTCAGGGGGAATATGGCTACACCTTC TRBJ1-2 once TRBV7-9 TRBD1